These 31 T cell receptor beta chains originate from one sample sequenced in a study of blood T cell repertoires in COVID-19. The repertoire was sequenced with immunoSEQ multiplex PCR; TCRdb's copy has only in-frame clones and lacks some. In the table there are 100,000 or so clones, 86% of which are singletons. Specimen: PBMCs or T cells enriched from blood (not recorded which). The origin of the receptors is a woman aged 50 to 60 who had recovered from COVID-19.

This chain joins TRBV6-5 and TRBJ2-3, with D perhaps matching TRBD2 (5 bases). Germline CDR1 is MNHEY and CDR2 is SVGAGI. The CDR3 runs to 16 residues. V was shortened by 0 bases and J by 5 bases, with 15 bases between the two germline ends. CDR3 region: CASSYSSGNKGDTQYF. In nucleotides, the CDR3 is TGTGCCAGCAGTTACTCCAGCGGCAACAAGGGAGATACGCAGTATTTT.

The V call is TRBV19, the J call TRBJ2-7, with 10 bases matching TRBD2. V was clipped by 10 bases and J by 2 bases; unmatched bases: 2. Germline lookup yields CDR1 LNHDA and CDR2 SQIVND (reference sequence). The CDR3 is 12 amino acids. This CDR3 reads CATSGGTYEQYF. The CDR3 DNA is TGTGCCACTAGCGGGGGAACCTACGAGCAGTACTTC.

The chain has TRBV2 and TRBJ2-1, with 10 bases aligning to TRBD2. The CDR3 has 15 amino acids. Germline V gene lookup returns CDR1 SNHLY and CDR2 FYNNEI. With 4 bases clipped from V and 6 bases from J, the junction kept 6 bases outside the gene matches. The CDR3 sequence is CASSVSGGAPNEQFF. CDR3 DNA sequence: TGTGCCAGCAGTGTCAGCGGGGGGGCCCCCAATGAGCAGTTCTTC.

The chain joins TRBV2 to TRBJ2-1; 13 bases are shared with TRBD2. V trimming: 4 bases; J trimming: 4 bases; junction bases outside the gene matches: 1. The CDR3 consists of 15 residues. CDR1 is SNHLY, CDR2 FYNNEI, per germline. CDR3 sequence: CASSAGLAGYNEQFF. CDR3 in DNA: TGTGCCAGCAGTGCGGGACTAGCGGGATACAATGAGCAGTTCTTC.

J is TRBJ1-2 and V is TRBV28, with 7 bases fitting TRBD1. The CDR3 is made up of 16 amino acids. Germline V lookup: CDR1 MDHEN, CDR2 SYDVKM. Trimming removed 2 bases from V and 8 bases from J; junction bases left unmatched: 14. The CDR3 loop reads CASSLKSNRGAGGYTF. CDR3 DNA: TGTGCCAGCAGTTTAAAGTCCAACAGGGGCGCAGGGGGCTACACCTTC.

This chain links TRBV28 with TRBJ2-3; 10 bases map to TRBD1. Trimming cost V 4 bases and J 2 bases; bases outside gene matches: 3. The CDR3 runs 15 residues. Germline V gene sequence: CDR1 MDHEN, CDR2 SYDVKM. Here the CDR3 reads CASSSDRGITDTQYF. Written as DNA, the CDR3 is TGTGCCAGCAGTTCGGACAGGGGGATCACAGATACGCAGTATTTT.

This clone was seen many times. The chain couples TRBV12-5 to TRBJ1-1; D gene ambiguous. CDR3 size: 11 residues. Germline CDR1 and CDR2: LGHNT and FRNRAP. V was pared by 11 bases and J by 8 bases, with 15 bases between. CDR3 DNA: TGTGCTGACTCTGTGCGGTTAGAAGCTTTCTTT. The encoded protein is CADSVRLEAFF.

The chain couples TRBV6-5 to TRBJ1-5; tentative D call: TRBD1 (5 bases). The germline V gene encodes CDR1 MNHEY and CDR2 SVGAGI. Trimming left V 5 bases short and J 6 bases short, with 11 bases between. The CDR3 contains 13 residues. CDR3 bases: TGTGCCAGCAGTCAGGGCCCCCCTCAGCCCCAGCATTTT. Translation gives CASSQGPPQPQHF.

The chain joins TRBV30 to TRBJ2-2, with D uncertain. V lost 2 bases and J 5 bases, leaving 6 bases between the germline ends. Germline CDR1 is GTSNPN and CDR2 is SVGIG (reference sequence). The CDR3 length is 12 residues. CDR3 nucleotides: TGTGCCTGGAGTCTCTTTACCGGGGAGCTGTTTTTT. Translation gives CAWSLFTGELFF. The full variable domain, with the rest looked up from reference TRBV30 and TRBJ2-2, is SQTIHQWPATLVQPVGSPLSLECTVEGTSNPNLYWYRQAAGRGLQLLFYSVGIGQISSEVPQNLSASRPQDRQFILSSKKLLLSDSGFYLCAWSLFTGELFFGEGSRLTVL.

The chain carries TRBV16 and TRBJ2-5; weak D call: TRBD1 (6 bases). Deletions cut 4 bases from V and 4 bases from J, with 13 bases between. The CDR3 extends over 14 amino acids. Germline CDR1 reads KGHSY; CDR2 reads FQNENV. CDR3 sequence (DNA): TGTGCCAGCAGCCGAACGGACAGCCGAGAGACCCAGTACTTC. It translates to CASSRTDSRETQYF.

Only one count was recorded for this clone. V gene TRBV2 combines with J gene TRBJ2-1; D is possibly TRBD1 (5 bases). V was shortened by 3 bases and J by 11 bases, with 14 bases between the two germline ends. The germline V gene has CDR1 SNHLY and CDR2 FYNNEI. The CDR3 extends over 13 amino acids. CDR3 in DNA: TGTGCCAGCAGTGAGGGGCCGGTCTTCCAGCAGTTCTTC. Amino acid sequence: CASSEGPVFQQFF.

J is TRBJ1-5 and V is TRBV19; D uncertain. Germline CDR1 and CDR2: LNHDA and SQIVND (reference sequence). The V end lost 7 bases, the J end lost 3 bases, and 16 bases lay between the germline ends. The CDR3 length is 15 residues. CDR3 sequence (DNA): TGTGCCAGTAAGGCGGCTGGGAGTAACAATCAGCCCCAGCATTTT. It translates to CASKAAGSNNQPQHF.

The J gene is TRBJ2-3, the V gene TRBV28; no reliable D call. Trimming left V 5 bases short and J 4 bases short, with 10 bases between. Germline V gives CDR1 MDHEN, CDR2 SYDVKM. The CDR3 has 13 amino acids. Here the CDR3 reads CASSQRNADTQYF. CDR3 in DNA: TGTGCCAGCAGTCAGAGGAATGCAGATACGCAGTATTTT.

The chain has TRBV10-1 and TRBJ1-4; the match to TRBD1 covers 7 bases. CDR3 length equals 17 residues. Germline loops: CDR1 WNHNN, CDR2 SYGVQD (reference sequence). With 6 bases clipped from V and 5 bases from J, the junction kept 15 bases outside the gene matches. The CDR3 loop reads CASRTIGPGQRNEKLFF. CDR3 in DNA: TGCGCCAGCAGAACTATCGGACCGGGACAGAGAAATGAAAAACTGTTTTTT.

J is TRBJ2-5 and V is TRBV11-2; 7 bases agree with TRBD1. Unmatched junction bases numbered 4, after V lost 5 bases and J lost 4 bases. The CDR3 loop spans 13 amino acids. Germline V gene lookup returns CDR1 SGHAT and CDR2 FQNNGV. The chain's CDR3 is CASSLGQLETQYF. CDR3 coding DNA: TGTGCCAGCAGCCTGGGACAGTTAGAGACCCAGTACTTC.

The chain joins TRBV24-1 to TRBJ2-7; D might be TRBD1 (5 bases). Germline V gives CDR1 KGHDR, CDR2 SFDVKD. The CDR3 is 16 residues long. Trimming took 3 bases from V and 2 from J, leaving 16 bases between them. CDR3 DNA: TGTGCCACCAGTGATCACAATCAGGGTACGGCCTACGAGCAGTACTTC. Translation: CATSDHNQGTAYEQYF.

The chain has TRBV29-1 and TRBJ2-3; TRBD2 matches 9 bases. Germline V gene data show CDR1 as SQVTM and CDR2 as ANQGSEA. Trimming removed 4 bases from V and 2 bases from J; junction bases left unmatched: 7. The CDR3 loop spans 15 amino acids. The CDR3 region is CSVGGAGGITDTQYF. The CDR3 region has the DNA TGCAGCGTTGGGGGAGCGGGAGGTATCACAGATACGCAGTATTTT.

The genes are TRBV4-1 and TRBJ2-3; D not certain. There are 14 residues in the CDR3. Per germline, CDR1 MGHRA and CDR2 YSYEKL. V was pared by 2 bases and J by 5 bases, with 11 bases between. CDR3 protein: CASSQPNHGDTQYF. DNA for the CDR3: TGCGCCAGCAGCCAACCCAACCACGGAGATACGCAGTATTTT.

The chain is built from TRBV6-1 and TRBJ2-3; no definite D call. V was trimmed by 2 bases and J by 4 bases, leaving 10 bases between them. Germline V gene sequence: CDR1 MNHNS, CDR2 SASEGT. CDR3 length: 14 residues. This CDR3 reads CASSERGRADTQYF. In DNA, the CDR3 is TGTGCCAGCAGTGAACGCGGCCGGGCAGATACGCAGTATTTT.

This chain connects TRBV7-2 to TRBJ2-1; no clear D. This CDR3 is built from 12 residues. Trimming left V 5 bases short and J 2 bases short, with 4 bases between. Germline loops: CDR1 SGHTA, CDR2 FQGNSA. CDR3 region: CASSATYNEQFF. The CDR3 bases are TGTGCCAGCAGCGCTACCTACAATGAGCAGTTCTTC.

The chain carries TRBV5-1 and TRBJ1-3, with no clear D. Trimming cost V 1 base and J 0 bases, with 8 bases left between them. In germline, CDR1 is SGHRS, CDR2 YFSETQ. The CDR3 sequence is 15 residues long. The CDR3 protein is CASSLQSGSGNTIYF. CDR3 coding DNA: TGCGCCAGCAGCTTGCAATCAGGCTCTGGAAACACCATATATTTT.

The chain has TRBV3-1 (or the pseudogene TRBV3-2) and TRBJ2-7, with D possibly being TRBD2 (5 bases). CDR1 is LGHDT, CDR2 YNNKEL, per germline (reference sequence). The CDR3 is 12 residues long. V lost 4 bases, J lost 5 bases, and 9 bases lay in between. CDR3 DNA sequence: TGTGCCAGCAGCCGAGCTAGCAACGAGCAGTACTTC. Translation: CASSRASNEQYF.

V is TRBV19 and J is TRBJ2-3; D might be TRBD2 (6 bases). CDR1 is LNHDA and CDR2 is SQIVND in the germline V gene (reference sequence). This CDR3 comprises 13 residues. V lost 7 bases and J lost 4, with 12 bases in between. CDR3 sequence (DNA): TGTGCCAGTACCCACGGAGGGGCAGATACGCAGTATTTT. Translating it yields CASTHGGADTQYF.

The CDR3 nucleotides are TGTGCCATCAGTGAGTCTGACCGAGAGGAGGGCTACACCTTC. It specifies CAISESDREEGYTF. The rearrangement joins TRBV10-3 to TRBJ1-2; no clear D. The CDR3 is 14 residues long. Germline CDR1 reads ENHRY; CDR2 reads SYGVKD. V lost 0 bases to trimming and J lost 8 bases, with 13 bases between them.

The V call is TRBV5-4, the J call TRBJ1-6, with 9 bases lining up with TRBD1. The CDR3 has 15 amino acids. V trimming: 4 bases; J trimming: 15 bases; junction bases outside the gene matches: 14. Germline V lookup: CDR1 SGHNT, CDR2 YYREEE (reference sequence). The CDR3 spells CASSLTGTGLSFLHF. In DNA, the CDR3 is TGTGCCAGCAGCCTAACCGGGACAGGGCTTTCTTTCCTCCACTTT.

The CDR3 sequence is CASSSKENEQFF. CDR3 nucleotide sequence: TGTGCCAGCAGCTCAAAGGAGAATGAGCAGTTCTTC. The V gene is TRBV11-3, the J gene TRBJ2-1; no definite D call. This CDR3 is built from 12 residues. With 4 bases removed from V and 7 bases from J, the gap between germline ends came to 8 bases. Germline assignment: CDR1 SGHNT and CDR2 YENEEA.

This chain uses TRBV12-5 with TRBJ2-3, with TRBD2 matching over 12 bases. CDR3 size: 15 residues. Germline V gene data show CDR1 as LGHNT and CDR2 as FRNRAP. With 7 bases clipped from V and 2 bases from J, the junction kept 4 bases outside the gene matches. CDR3 loop: CASARTSGITDTQYF. The DNA for the CDR3 is TGTGCTAGTGCCCGGACTAGCGGGATCACAGATACGCAGTATTTT.

V and J are TRBV7-6 and TRBJ1-1; TRBD1 is a possible D gene (6 bases). Per the germline V gene, CDR1 is SGHVS and CDR2 is FNYEAQ. The CDR3 sequence is 15 residues long. Trimming removed 1 base at V and 1 base at J, with 10 bases between. CDR3 residues: CASSLGGQRNTEAFF. For the CDR3, the DNA is TGTGCCAGCAGCTTAGGTGGACAGAGGAACACTGAAGCTTTCTTT.

As DNA, the CDR3 is TGTGCCACCAGTGGGCCCAGGGGCACAGATACGCAGTATTTT. Amino acid sequence: CATSGPRGTDTQYF. J is TRBJ2-3 and V is TRBV24-1; perhaps TRBD1 as D (5 bases). Germline loops: CDR1 KGHDR, CDR2 SFDVKD. Trimming pared 5 bases from V and 1 base from J, leaving 9 bases between. This CDR3 is 14 amino acids long.

The V gene is TRBV27, the J gene TRBJ1-1; D is ambiguous. V shed 7 bases and J shed 4 bases, with 19 bases lying between them. The V gene's germline CDR1 is MNHEY and CDR2 SMNVEV (reference sequence). The CDR3 extends over 15 amino acids. CDR3 sequence (DNA): TGTGCCAGCAACCTGAGCAAGCGGACGACCACTGAAGCTTTCTTT. This gives the protein CASNLSKRTTTEAFF.

The V gene is TRBV6-2 or TRBV6-3, the J gene TRBJ2-2; no firm D call. Trimming cost V 4 bases and J 1 base, with 4 bases left between them. In germline, CDR1 is MNHEY, CDR2 SVGEGT. This CDR3 contains 13 residues. CDR3 sequence (DNA): TGTGCCAGCAGTTCCCAGAACACCGGGGAGCTGTTTTTT. Translated, it gives CASSSQNTGELFF.